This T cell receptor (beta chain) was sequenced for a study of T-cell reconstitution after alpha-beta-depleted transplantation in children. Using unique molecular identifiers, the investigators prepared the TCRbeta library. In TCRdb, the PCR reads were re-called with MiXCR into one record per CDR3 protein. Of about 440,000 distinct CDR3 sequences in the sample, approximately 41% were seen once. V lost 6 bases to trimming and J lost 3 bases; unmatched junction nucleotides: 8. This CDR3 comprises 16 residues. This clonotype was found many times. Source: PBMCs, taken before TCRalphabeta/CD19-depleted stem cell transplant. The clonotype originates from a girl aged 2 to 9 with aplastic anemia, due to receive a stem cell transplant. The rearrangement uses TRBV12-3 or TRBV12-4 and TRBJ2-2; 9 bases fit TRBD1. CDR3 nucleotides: TGTGCCAGCAGCTCACCGGGACAGGGTCACACCGGGGAGCTGTTTTTT. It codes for CASSSPGQGHTGELFF.